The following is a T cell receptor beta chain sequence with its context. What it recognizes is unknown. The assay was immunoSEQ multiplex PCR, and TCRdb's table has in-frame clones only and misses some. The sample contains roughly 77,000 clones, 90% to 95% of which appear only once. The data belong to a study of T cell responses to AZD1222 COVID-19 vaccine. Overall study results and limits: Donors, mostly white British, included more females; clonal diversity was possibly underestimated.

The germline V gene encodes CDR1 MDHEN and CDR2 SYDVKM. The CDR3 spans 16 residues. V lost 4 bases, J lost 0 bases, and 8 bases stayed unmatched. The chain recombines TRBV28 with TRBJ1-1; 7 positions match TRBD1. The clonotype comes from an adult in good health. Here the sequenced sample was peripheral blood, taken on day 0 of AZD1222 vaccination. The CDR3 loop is CASSSQTGRLNTEAFF. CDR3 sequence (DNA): TGTGCCAGCAGTTCACAGACAGGGCGGTTGAACACTGAAGCTTTCTTT.